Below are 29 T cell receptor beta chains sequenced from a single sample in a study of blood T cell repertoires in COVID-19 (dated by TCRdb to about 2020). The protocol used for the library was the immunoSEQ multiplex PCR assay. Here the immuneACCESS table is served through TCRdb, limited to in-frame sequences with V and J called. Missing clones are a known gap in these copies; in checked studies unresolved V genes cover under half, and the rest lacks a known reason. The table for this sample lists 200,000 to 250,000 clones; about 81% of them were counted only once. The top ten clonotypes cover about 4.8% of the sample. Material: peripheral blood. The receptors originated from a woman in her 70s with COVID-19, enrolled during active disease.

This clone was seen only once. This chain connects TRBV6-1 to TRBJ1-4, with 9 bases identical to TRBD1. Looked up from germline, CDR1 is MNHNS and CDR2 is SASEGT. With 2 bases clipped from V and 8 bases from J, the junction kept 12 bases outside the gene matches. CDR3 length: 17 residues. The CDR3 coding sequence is TGTGCCAGCAGTGAATCAACAGGGGGCACCCCTAGGGAAAAACTGTTTTTT. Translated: CASSESTGGTPREKLFF.

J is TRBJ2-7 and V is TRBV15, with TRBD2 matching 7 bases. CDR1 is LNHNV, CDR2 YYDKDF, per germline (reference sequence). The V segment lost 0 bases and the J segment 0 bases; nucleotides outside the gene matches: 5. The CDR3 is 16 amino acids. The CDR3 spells CATSREPSGLSYEQYF. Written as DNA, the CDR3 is TGTGCCACCAGCAGAGAGCCTAGCGGTCTCTCCTACGAGCAGTACTTC. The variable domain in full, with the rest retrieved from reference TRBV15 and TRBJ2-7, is DAMVIQNPRYQVTQFGKPVTLSCSQTLNHNVMYWYQQKSSQAPKLLFHYYDKDFNNEADTPDNFQSRRPNTSFCFLDIRSPGLGDTAMYLCATSREPSGLSYEQYFGPGTRLTVT.

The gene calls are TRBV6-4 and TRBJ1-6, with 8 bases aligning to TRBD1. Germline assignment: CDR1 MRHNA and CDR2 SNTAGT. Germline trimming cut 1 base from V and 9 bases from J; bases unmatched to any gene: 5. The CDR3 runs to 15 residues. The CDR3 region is CASSDYGTGASPLHF. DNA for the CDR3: TGTGCCAGCAGTGACTACGGGACAGGCGCTTCACCCCTCCACTTT.

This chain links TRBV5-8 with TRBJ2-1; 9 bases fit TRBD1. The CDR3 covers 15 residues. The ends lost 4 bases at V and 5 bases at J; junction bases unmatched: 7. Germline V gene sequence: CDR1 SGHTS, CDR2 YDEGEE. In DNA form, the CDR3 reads TGTGCCAGCAGCGGATACAGGGGGCCGGACAATGAGCAGTTCTTC. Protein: CASSGYRGPDNEQFF.

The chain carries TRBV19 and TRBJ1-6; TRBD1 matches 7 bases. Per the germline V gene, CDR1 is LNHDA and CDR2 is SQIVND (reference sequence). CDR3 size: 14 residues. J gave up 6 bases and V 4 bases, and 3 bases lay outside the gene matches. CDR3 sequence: CASSTGQINSPLHF. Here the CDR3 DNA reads TGTGCCAGTAGTACGGGACAGATTAATTCACCCCTCCACTTT.

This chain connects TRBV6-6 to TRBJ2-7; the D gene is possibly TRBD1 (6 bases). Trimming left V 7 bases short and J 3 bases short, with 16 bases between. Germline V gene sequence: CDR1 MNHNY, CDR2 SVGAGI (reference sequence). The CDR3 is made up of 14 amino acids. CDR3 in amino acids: CASTLGGSSYEQYF. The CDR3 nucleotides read TGTGCCAGCACCTTAGGGGGTTCCAGCTACGAGCAGTACTTC.

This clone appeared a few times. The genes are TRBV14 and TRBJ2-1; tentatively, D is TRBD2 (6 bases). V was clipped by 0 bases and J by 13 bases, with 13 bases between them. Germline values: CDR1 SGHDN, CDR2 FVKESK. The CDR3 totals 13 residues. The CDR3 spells CASSQDLASVQFF. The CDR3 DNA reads TGTGCCAGCAGCCAAGATTTGGCTAGCGTCCAGTTCTTC.

The CDR3 loop is CASSFGGAETQYF. The CDR3 DNA reads TGTGCCAGCAGCTTCGGGGGGGCAGAGACCCAGTACTTC. The chain links TRBV11-3 to TRBJ2-5; 8 positions match TRBD2. CDR1 is SGHNT, CDR2 YENEEA, per germline. The V and J ends lost 3 bases and 4 bases, in that order; junction bases with no gene match: 1. This CDR3 spans 13 amino acids.

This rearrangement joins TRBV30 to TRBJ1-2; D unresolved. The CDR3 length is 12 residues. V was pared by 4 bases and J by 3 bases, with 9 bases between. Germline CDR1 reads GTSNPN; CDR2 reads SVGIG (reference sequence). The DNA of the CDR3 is TGTGCCTGGACTGTCTCTGACTATGGCTACACCTTC. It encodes CAWTVSDYGYTF.

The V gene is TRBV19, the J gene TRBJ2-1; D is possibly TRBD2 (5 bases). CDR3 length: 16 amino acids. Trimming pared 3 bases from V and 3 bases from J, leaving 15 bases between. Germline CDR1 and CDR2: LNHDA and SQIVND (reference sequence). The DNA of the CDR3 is TGTGCCAGTAGTATCAACCCGGGGAACCTCTACAATGAGCAGTTCTTC. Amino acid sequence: CASSINPGNLYNEQFF.

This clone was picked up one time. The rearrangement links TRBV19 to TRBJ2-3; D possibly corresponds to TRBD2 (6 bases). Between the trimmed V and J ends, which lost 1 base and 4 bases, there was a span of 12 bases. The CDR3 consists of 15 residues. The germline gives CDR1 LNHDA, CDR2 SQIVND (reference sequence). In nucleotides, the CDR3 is TGTGCCAGTAGTATAGGGAGGGGACGCGCAGATACGCAGTATTTT. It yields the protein CASSIGRGRADTQYF.

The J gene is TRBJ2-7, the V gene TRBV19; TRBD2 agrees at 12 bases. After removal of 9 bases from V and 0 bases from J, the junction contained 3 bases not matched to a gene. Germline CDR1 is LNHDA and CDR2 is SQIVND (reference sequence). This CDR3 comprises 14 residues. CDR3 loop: CASATSGSSYEQYF. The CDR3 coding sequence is TGTGCCAGCGCGACTAGCGGGAGCTCCTACGAGCAGTACTTC.

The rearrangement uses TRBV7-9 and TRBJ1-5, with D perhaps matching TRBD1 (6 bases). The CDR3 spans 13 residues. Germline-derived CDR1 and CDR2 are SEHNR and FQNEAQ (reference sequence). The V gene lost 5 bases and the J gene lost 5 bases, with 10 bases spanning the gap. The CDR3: CASSARTDQPQHF. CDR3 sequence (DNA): TGTGCCAGCAGCGCCCGGACAGATCAGCCCCAGCATTTT.

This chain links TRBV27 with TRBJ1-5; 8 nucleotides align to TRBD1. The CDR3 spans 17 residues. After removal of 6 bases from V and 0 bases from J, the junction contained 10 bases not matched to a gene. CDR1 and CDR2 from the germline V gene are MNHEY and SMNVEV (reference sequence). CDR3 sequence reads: CASRYRGVDLSNQPQHF. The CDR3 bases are TGTGCCAGCAGATACAGGGGGGTCGATCTTAGCAATCAGCCCCAGCATTTT.

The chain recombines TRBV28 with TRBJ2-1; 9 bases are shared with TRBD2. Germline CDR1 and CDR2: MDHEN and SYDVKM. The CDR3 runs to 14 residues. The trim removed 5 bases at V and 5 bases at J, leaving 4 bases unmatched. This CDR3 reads CASSNAGGNNEQFF. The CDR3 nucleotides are TGTGCCAGCAGTAATGCGGGAGGGAACAATGAGCAGTTCTTC.

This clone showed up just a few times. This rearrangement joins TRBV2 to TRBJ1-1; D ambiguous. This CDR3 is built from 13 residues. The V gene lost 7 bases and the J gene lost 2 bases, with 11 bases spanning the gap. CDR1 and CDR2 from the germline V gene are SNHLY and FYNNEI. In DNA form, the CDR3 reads TGTGCCAGCATACGTACGGGTAACACTGAAGCTTTCTTT. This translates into CASIRTGNTEAFF.

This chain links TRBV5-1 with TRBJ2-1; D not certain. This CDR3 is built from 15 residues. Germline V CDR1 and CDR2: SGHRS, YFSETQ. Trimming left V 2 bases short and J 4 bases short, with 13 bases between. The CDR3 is CASSLQINTYNEQFF. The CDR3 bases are TGCGCCAGCAGCTTACAGATAAACACATACAATGAGCAGTTCTTC.

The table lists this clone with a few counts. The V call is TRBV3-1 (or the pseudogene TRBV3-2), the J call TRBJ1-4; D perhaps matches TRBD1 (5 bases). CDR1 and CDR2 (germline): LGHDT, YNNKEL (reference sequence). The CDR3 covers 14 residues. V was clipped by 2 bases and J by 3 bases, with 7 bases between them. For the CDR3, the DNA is TGTGCCAGCAGCCAACGGGGGGCTAATGAAAAACTGTTTTTT. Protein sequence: CASSQRGANEKLFF.

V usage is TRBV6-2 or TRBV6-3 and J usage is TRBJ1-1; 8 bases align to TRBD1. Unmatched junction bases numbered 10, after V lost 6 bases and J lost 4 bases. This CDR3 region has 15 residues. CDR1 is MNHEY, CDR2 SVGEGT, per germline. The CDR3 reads CASSPLRTGSTEAFF. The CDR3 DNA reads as TGTGCCAGCAGCCCTCTGCGGACAGGGAGCACTGAAGCTTTCTTT.

The CDR3 coding sequence is TGTGCCACCAGGCGGGGTTCCAATCAGCCCCAGCATTTT. Translation gives CATRRGSNQPQHF. This chain links TRBV15 with TRBJ1-5, with D unclear. Trimming took off 6 bases at V and 3 bases at J, with 9 bases between the two ends. The CDR3 extends over 13 amino acids. CDR1 LNHNV and CDR2 YYDKDF come from the germline V gene (reference sequence).

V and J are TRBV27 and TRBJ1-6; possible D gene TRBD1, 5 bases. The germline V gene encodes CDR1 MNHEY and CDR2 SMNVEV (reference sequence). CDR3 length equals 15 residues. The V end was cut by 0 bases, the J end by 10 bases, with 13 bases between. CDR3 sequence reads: CASSLSSREGSPLHF. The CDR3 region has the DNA TGTGCCAGCAGTTTATCATCCAGGGAGGGATCACCCCTCCACTTT.

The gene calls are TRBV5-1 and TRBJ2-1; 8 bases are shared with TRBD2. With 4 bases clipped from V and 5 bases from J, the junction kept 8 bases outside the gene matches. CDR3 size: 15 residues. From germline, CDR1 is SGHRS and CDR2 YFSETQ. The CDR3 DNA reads TGCGCCAGCAGCCGGGGGGGCGGGCGTCACAATGAGCAGTTCTTC. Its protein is CASSRGGGRHNEQFF.

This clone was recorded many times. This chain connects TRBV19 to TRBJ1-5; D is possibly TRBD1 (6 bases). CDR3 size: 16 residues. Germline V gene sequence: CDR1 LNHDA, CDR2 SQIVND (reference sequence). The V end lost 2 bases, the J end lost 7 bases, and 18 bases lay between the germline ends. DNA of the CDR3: TGTGCCAGTAGTATAAAACAGGGTTCAGCGGGACAGCCCCAGCATTTT. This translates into CASSIKQGSAGQPQHF.

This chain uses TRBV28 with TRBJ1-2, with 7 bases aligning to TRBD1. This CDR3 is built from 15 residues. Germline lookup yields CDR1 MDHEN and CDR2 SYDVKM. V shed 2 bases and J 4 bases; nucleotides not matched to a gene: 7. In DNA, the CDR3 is TGTGCCAGCAGTTTAAATAGGGCAGGGGGCTATGGCTACACCTTC. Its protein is CASSLNRAGGYGYTF.

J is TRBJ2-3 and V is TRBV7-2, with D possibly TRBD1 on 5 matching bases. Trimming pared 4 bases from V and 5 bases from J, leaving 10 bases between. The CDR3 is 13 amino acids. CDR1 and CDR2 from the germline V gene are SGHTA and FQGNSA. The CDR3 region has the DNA TGTGCCAGCAGCTCCCAACAGGTAGATACGCAGTATTTT. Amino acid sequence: CASSSQQVDTQYF.

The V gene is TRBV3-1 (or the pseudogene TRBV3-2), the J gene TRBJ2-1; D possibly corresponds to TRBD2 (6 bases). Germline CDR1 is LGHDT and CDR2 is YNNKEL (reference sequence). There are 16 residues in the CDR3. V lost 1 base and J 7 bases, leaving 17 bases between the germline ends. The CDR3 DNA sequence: TGTGCCAGCAGCCAAGTTGTGGCGGGAAAACAGAATGAGCAGTTCTTC. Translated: CASSQVVAGKQNEQFF.

The CDR3 DNA sequence: TGTGCCAGCAGTTTCTCCGGGACAGGGACCACAGATACGCAGTATTTT. Translation: CASSFSGTGTTDTQYF. The gene calls are TRBV27 and TRBJ2-3; 9 positions match TRBD1. Germline assignment: CDR1 MNHEY and CDR2 SMNVEV (reference sequence). The CDR3 loop spans 16 amino acids. V lost 3 bases to trimming and J lost 2 bases; unmatched junction nucleotides: 6.

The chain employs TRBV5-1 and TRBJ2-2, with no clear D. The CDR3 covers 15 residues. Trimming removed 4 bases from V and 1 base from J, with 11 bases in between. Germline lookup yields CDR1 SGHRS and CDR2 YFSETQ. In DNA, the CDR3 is TGCGCCAGCAGCCCCCCTAACTTGAACACCGGGGAGCTGTTTTTT. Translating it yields CASSPPNLNTGELFF.

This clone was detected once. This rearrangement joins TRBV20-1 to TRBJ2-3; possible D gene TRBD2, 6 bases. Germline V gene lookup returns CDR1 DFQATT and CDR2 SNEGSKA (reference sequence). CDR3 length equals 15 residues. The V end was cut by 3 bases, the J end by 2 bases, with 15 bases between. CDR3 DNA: TGCAGTGCTAGTGTTCTAGCGCCGTACACAGATACGCAGTATTTT. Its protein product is CSASVLAPYTDTQYF.